The rows below give T cell receptor beta chains drawn from one sample of a study of cytomegalovirus exposure and HLA in healthy donors. TCRdb's copy holds only in-frame clones and misses some; the assay was immunoSEQ multiplex PCR. The sample records fewer than 150,000 clones, about four fifths being singletons. Sequencing was carried out using PBMCs. These receptors were taken from a woman aged 18-29 years in good health and CMV-seronegative. Both conserved end residues are part of each CDR3. Fields, in order: J gene, clone size, D gene, V gene, CDR3 protein, CDR3 DNA. A D gene is named only where the DNA matches it firmly. Part of the rows lack a size; the others show once, few, many or a class for expanded clones.

J gene: TRBJ1-2
clone size: -
D gene: -
V gene: TRBV2
CDR3 protein: CASSEGFRRNYGYTF
CDR3 DNA: TGTGCCAGCAGTGAAGGATTCAGGAGGAACTATGGCTACACCTTC

J gene: TRBJ2-4
clone size: -
D gene: -
V gene: TRBV6-5
CDR3 protein: CASSDSPKNIQYF
CDR3 DNA: TGTGCCAGCAGTGACAGTCCCAAAAACATTCAGTACTTC

J gene: TRBJ2-6
clone size: -
D gene: TRBD1
V gene: TRBV7-9
CDR3 protein: CASSLGRDREAGANVLTF
CDR3 DNA: TGTGCCAGCAGCTTAGGGCGGGACAGGGAAGCTGGGGCCAACGTCCTGACTTTC

J gene: TRBJ2-2
clone size: -
D gene: TRBD1
V gene: TRBV6-5
CDR3 protein: CASSYGDRGNGELFF
CDR3 DNA: TGTGCCAGCAGTTACGGGGACAGGGGGAACGGGGAGCTGTTTTTT

J gene: TRBJ1-1
clone size: once
D gene: -
V gene: TRBV12-5
CDR3 protein: CASGFGEEAFF
CDR3 DNA: TGTGCTAGTGGTTTTGGAGAAGAAGCTTTCTTT

J gene: TRBJ2-7
clone size: -
D gene: -
V gene: TRBV4-2
CDR3 protein: CASSQEHRSYEQYF
CDR3 DNA: TGTGCCAGCAGCCAAGAACACCGCTCCTACGAGCAGTACTTC

J gene: TRBJ1-2
clone size: -
D gene: -
V gene: TRBV11-3
CDR3 protein: CASSLWGQGNYGYTF
CDR3 DNA: TGTGCCAGCAGCTTATGGGGCCAGGGTAACTATGGCTACACCTTC

J gene: TRBJ1-3
clone size: -
D gene: TRBD1
V gene: TRBV15
CDR3 protein: CATSRDRYSGNTIYF
CDR3 DNA: TGTGCCACCAGCAGGGACAGGTACTCTGGAAACACCATATATTTT

J gene: TRBJ1-3
clone size: few
D gene: TRBD1
V gene: TRBV7-2
CDR3 protein: CASSLVSGGRGNTIYF
CDR3 DNA: TGTGCCAGCAGCTTAGTATCAGGGGGTCGTGGAAACACCATATATTTT

J gene: TRBJ2-1
clone size: few
D gene: TRBD1
V gene: TRBV6-5
CDR3 protein: CASSYEGGSEQFF
CDR3 DNA: TGTGCCAGCAGTTACGAAGGGGGCAGCGAGCAGTTCTTC

J gene: TRBJ2-1
clone size: -
D gene: TRBD1
V gene: TRBV14
CDR3 protein: CASSQAPGGEQFF
CDR3 DNA: TGTGCCAGCAGCCAAGCTCCAGGGGGTGAACAGTTCTTC

J gene: TRBJ1-6
clone size: few
D gene: -
V gene: TRBV13
CDR3 protein: CASSLWGESPLHF
CDR3 DNA: TGTGCCAGCAGCTTATGGGGGGAGTCACCCCTCCACTTT

J gene: TRBJ2-2
clone size: -
D gene: -
V gene: TRBV25-1
CDR3 protein: CASSEIYGNTGELFF
CDR3 DNA: TGTGCCAGCAGTGAAATTTACGGGAACACCGGGGAGCTGTTTTTT

J gene: TRBJ2-7
clone size: -
D gene: -
V gene: TRBV4-2
CDR3 protein: CASSQDFGNPYEQYF
CDR3 DNA: TGTGCCAGCAGCCAAGATTTCGGGAACCCATACGAGCAGTACTTC

J gene: TRBJ2-5
clone size: once
D gene: TRBD1
V gene: TRBV11-2
CDR3 protein: CASRRGGGGETQYF
CDR3 DNA: TGTGCCAGCAGACGAGGGGGCGGAGGAGAGACCCAGTACTTC

J gene: TRBJ2-1
clone size: -
D gene: TRBD2
V gene: TRBV19
CDR3 protein: CASSLRGGRNEQFF
CDR3 DNA: TGTGCCAGTAGTTTACGGGGGGGAAGGAATGAGCAGTTCTTC

J gene: TRBJ2-2
clone size: -
D gene: TRBD2
V gene: TRBV18
CDR3 protein: CASSPPKLAGRAGELFF
CDR3 DNA: TGTGCCAGCTCACCACCAAAGTTAGCGGGACGGGCCGGGGAGCTGTTTTTT

J gene: TRBJ1-3
clone size: -
D gene: -
V gene: TRBV6-1
CDR3 protein: CASSERTHSGNTIYF
CDR3 DNA: TGTGCCAGCAGTGAAAGGACACACTCTGGAAACACCATATATTTT

J gene: TRBJ1-1
clone size: -
D gene: TRBD1
V gene: TRBV28
CDR3 protein: CAGSPMGQGSTEAFF
CDR3 DNA: TGTGCCGGCTCACCTATGGGACAGGGTAGCACTGAAGCTTTCTTT

J gene: TRBJ1-1
clone size: -
D gene: -
V gene: TRBV15
CDR3 protein: CATSREADRNTEAFF
CDR3 DNA: TGTGCCACCAGCAGAGAGGCGGACAGGAACACTGAAGCTTTCTTT

J gene: TRBJ1-5
clone size: -
D gene: -
V gene: TRBV19
CDR3 protein: CASNGSNQPQHF
CDR3 DNA: TGTGCCAGTAACGGTAGCAATCAGCCCCAGCATTTT

J gene: TRBJ2-2
clone size: -
D gene: TRBD2
V gene: TRBV2
CDR3 protein: CASRDSGLAGRAGNTGELFF
CDR3 DNA: TGTGCCAGCCGCGACTCGGGACTAGCTGGGAGAGCAGGGAACACCGGGGAGCTGTTTTTT